The TCR beta chain described here comes from a study of blood T cell repertoires in COVID-19 (TCRdb year 2020). Study-level background: Samples from collaborators originated in the United States, Italy and Spain and spanned both the acute and convalescent phases of COVID-19. Sample metadata almost always included a de-identified subject ID, COVID-19 status, age in years and sex. The repertoires were made available in a free public database intended to serve as a resource for research on the immune response to SARS-CoV-2. The prospective study material was composed of cDNA or gDNA derived from T cells, B-cell-depleted T cells, or PBMCs. Where available, HLA class I and class II types were taken from metadata supplied by the sample provider and were not determined by assay-based typing. Deeply sampled blood TCRbeta repertoires from subjects exposed to, actively infected with, or recovered from COVID-19 were included in the dataset. Samples were obtained from the ongoing ImmuneRACE study (first 160 participants) and from about 1,300 subjects provided by 6 global collaborators.

Whole blood was collected in K2EDTA tubes by collaborating institutions according to the institutions' own protocols. For TCRbeta analysis, collaborator samples were shipped as frozen whole blood, as isolated PBMCs, or as DNA extracted from either sample type. Overall results and qualifications from the work: The amount of clinical and demographic metadata varied by source and participant and was provided uncurated.

Points on this clone: What antigen it recognizes has not been identified. Base qualities are not provided; no much larger clone lies one nucleotide away.

The immunoSEQ Assay, a bias-controlled multiplex PCR, was used to amplify TCRbeta CDR3 regions from genomic DNA. Turning to the authors' computational methods: Within the assay, amplification of reference gene primers was used to estimate how many nucleated cells each sample contained. To quantify the absolute abundance of each unique TCRbeta CDR3 rearrangement, sequence reads were collapsed and filtered. Productive Simpson clonality was computed per sample as the square root of Simpson's diversity index over productive rearrangements. TCRdb mirrors the immuneACCESS table, restricted to in-frame sequences. Some clones are absent from its copies; in checked studies, under half trace to an unresolved V gene, and the reason for the others is unknown. That table supplies the V and J calls and clone size; D and trimming were determined from the DNA. This sample gives roughly 97,000 clones in total; about 91% of them show up just once. Clones ranked in the top ten supply roughly 5.6% of the sample.

This sequence was found in a human donor in a cohort sampled during active COVID-19. The sample comprised peripheral blood.

The encoded CDR3 is CASSQVGYDTQYF. The nucleotide sequence is TGCGCCAGCAGCCAAGTGGGCTACGATACGCAGTATTTT. The chain uses TRBV4-1 and TRBJ2-3, with no reliable assignment of the D segment. V and J are truncated by 1 base and 6 bases respectively, leaving an intervening sequence of 8 bases. The CDR3 spans 13 residues, from the cysteine through the phenylalanine. This entry keeps only the CDR3 DNA: 39 bases, framed from base 1. CDR1 and CDR2 (MGHRA, YSYEKL) derive from the germline V gene.